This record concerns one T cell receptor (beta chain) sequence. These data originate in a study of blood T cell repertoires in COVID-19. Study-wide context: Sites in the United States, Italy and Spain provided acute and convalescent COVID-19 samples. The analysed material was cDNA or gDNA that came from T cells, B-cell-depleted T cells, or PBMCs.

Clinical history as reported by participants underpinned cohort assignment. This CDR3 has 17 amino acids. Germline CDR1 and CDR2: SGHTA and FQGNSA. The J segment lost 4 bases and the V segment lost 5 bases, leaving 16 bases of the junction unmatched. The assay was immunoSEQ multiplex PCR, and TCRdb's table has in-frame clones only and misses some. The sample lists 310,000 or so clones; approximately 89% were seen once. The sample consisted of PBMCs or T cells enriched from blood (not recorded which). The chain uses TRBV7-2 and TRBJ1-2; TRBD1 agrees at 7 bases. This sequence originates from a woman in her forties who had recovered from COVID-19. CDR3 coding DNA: TGTGCCAGCAGCGGCCGGACAGGACTAACCCCCTTCTATGGCTACACCTTC. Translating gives CASSGRTGLTPFYGYTF.